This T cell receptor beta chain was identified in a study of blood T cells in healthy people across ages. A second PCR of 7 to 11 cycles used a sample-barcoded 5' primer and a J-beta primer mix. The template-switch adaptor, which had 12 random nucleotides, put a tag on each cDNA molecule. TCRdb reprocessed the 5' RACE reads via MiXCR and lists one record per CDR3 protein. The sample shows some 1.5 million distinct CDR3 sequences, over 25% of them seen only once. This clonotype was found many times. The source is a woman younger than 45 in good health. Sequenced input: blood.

The CDR3, as DNA: TGCAGTGCTTTCGACAGTCTGCAAGAGACCCAGTACTTC. It specifies CSAFDSLQETQYF. The chain links TRBV20-1 to TRBJ2-5, with a tentative D call TRBD1 (5 bases). The CDR3 has 13 residues. Trimming stripped 5 bases from V and 2 bases from J, with 12 bases between. CDR1 and CDR2 (germline): DFQATT, SNEGSKA (reference sequence).